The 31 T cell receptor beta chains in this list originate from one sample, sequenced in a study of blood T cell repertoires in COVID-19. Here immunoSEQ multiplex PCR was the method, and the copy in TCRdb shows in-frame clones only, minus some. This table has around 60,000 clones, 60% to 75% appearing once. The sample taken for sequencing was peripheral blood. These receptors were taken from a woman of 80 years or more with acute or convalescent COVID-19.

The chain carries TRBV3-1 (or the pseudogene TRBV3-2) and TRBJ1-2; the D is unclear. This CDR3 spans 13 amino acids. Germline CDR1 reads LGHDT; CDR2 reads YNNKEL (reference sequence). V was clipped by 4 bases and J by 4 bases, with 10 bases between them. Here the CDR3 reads CASSPRHSYGYTF. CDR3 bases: TGTGCCAGCAGCCCCCGGCACAGCTATGGCTACACCTTC.

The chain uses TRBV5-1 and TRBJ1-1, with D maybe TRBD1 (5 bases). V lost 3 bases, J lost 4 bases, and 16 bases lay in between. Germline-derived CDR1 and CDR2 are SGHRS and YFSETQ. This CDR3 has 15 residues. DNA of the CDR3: TGCGCCAGCAGCTCCGAGGCGGGGGTGGCCACTGAAGCTTTCTTT. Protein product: CASSSEAGVATEAFF.

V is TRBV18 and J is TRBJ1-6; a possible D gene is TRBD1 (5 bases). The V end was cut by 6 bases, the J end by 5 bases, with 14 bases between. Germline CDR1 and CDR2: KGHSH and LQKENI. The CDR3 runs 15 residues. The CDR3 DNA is TGTGCCAGCTCGGAGGGGACCGGGAATAATTCACCCCTCCACTTT. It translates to CASSEGTGNNSPLHF.

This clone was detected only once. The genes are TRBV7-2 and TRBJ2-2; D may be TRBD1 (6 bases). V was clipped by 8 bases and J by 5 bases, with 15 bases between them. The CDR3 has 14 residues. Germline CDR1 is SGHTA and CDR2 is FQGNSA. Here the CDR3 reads CASASAGTTGELFF. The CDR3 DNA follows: TGTGCCAGCGCCTCGGCAGGGACAACCGGGGAGCTGTTTTTT.

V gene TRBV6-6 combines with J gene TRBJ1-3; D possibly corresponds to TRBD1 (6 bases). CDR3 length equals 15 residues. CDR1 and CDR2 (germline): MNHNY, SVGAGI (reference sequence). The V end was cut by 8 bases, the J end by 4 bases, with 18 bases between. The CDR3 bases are TGTGCCAGCGGGTATTACAGGGCAGCAGGAAACACCATATATTTT. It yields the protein CASGYYRAAGNTIYF.

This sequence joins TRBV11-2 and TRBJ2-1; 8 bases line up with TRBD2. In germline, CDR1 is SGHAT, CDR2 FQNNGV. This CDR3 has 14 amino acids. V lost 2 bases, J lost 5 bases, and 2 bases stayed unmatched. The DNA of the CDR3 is TGTGCCAGCAGCTTAAGCGGGGGTAACAATGAGCAGTTCTTC. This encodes CASSLSGGNNEQFF.

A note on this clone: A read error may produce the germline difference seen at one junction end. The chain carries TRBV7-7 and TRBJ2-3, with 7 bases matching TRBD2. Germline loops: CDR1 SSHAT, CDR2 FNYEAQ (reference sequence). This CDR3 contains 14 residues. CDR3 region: CASSPILSGDTQYF. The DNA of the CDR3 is TGTGCTAGCAGCCCGATCCTTAGCGGGGATACGCAGTATTTT.

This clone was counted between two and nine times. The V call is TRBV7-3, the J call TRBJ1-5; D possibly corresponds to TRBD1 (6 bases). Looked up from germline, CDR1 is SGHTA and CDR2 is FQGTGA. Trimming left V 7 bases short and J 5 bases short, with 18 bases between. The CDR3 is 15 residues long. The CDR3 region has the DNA TGTGCCAGCACCCCGGGGGGGCTTGGGGATCAGCCCCAGCATTTT. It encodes CASTPGGLGDQPQHF.

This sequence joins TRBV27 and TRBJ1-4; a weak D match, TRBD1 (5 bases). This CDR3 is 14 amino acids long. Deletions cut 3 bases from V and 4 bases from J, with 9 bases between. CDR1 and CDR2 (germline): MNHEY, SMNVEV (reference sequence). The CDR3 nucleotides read TGTGCCAGCAGTTTGAGCAGGGTTAATGAAAAACTGTTTTTT. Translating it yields CASSLSRVNEKLFF.

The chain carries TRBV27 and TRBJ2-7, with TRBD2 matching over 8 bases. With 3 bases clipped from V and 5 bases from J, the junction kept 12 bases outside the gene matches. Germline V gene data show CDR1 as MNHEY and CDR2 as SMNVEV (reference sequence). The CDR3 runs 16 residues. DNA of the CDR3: TGTGCCAGCAGTTTTATCTTCCGCGGGAGGCGGAACGAGCAGTACTTC. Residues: CASSFIFRGRRNEQYF.

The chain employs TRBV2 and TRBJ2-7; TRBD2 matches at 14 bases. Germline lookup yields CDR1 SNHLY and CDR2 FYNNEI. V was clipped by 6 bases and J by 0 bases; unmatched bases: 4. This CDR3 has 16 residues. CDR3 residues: CASSVGLAGGSYEQYF. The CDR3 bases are TGTGCCAGCAGCGTCGGACTAGCGGGGGGCTCCTACGAGCAGTACTTC.

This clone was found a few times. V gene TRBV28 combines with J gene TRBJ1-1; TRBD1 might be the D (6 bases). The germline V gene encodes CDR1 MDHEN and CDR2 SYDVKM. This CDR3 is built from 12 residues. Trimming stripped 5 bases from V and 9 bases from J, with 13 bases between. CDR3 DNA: TGTGCCAGCAGTACCTACAGGGAGCAAGCTTTCTTT. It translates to CASSTYREQAFF. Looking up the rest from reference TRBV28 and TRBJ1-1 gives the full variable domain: DVKVTQSSRYLVKRTGEKVFLECVQDMDHENMFWYRQDPGLGLRLIYFSYDVKMKEKGDIPEGYSVSREKKERFSLILESASTNQTSMYLCASSTYREQAFFGQGTRLTVV.

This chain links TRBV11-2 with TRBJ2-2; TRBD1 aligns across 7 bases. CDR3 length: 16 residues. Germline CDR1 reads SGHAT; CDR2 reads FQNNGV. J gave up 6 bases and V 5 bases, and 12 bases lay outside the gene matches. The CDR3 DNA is TGTGCCAGCAGCAGGGCCCGGGACAGAGGCGCCGGGGAGCTGTTTTTT. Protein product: CASSRARDRGAGELFF.

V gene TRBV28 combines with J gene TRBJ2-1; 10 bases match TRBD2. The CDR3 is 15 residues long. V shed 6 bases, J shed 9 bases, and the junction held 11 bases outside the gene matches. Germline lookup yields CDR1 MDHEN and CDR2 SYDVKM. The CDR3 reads CASSPSGRAFGEQFF. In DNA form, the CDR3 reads TGTGCCAGCAGCCCGAGCGGGAGGGCCTTCGGTGAGCAGTTCTTC. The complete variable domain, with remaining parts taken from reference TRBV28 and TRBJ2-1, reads DVKVTQSSRYLVKRTGEKVFLECVQDMDHENMFWYRQDPGLGLRLIYFSYDVKMKEKGDIPEGYSVSREKKERFSLILESASTNQTSMYLCASSPSGRAFGEQFFGPGTRLTVL.

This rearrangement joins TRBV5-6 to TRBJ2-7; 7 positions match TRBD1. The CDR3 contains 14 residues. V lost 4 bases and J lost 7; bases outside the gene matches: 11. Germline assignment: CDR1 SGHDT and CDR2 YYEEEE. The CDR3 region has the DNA TGTGCCAGCAGCATGACAGGGACCACGGGGGAGCAGTACTTC. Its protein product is CASSMTGTTGEQYF.

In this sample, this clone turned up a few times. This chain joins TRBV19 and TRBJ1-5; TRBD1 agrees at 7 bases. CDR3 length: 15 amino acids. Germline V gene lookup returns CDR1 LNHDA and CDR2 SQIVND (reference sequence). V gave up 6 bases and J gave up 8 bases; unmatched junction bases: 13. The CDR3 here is CASSRQGRGFEPQHF. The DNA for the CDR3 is TGTGCCAGTAGCCGACAGGGTAGAGGGTTCGAGCCCCAGCATTTT. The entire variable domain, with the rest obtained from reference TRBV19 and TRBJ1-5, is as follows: DGGITQSPKYLFRKEGQNVTLSCEQNLNHDAMYWYRQDPGQGLRLIYYSQIVNDFQKGDIAEGYSVSREKKESFPLTVTSAQKNPTAFYLCASSRQGRGFEPQHFGDGTRLSIL.

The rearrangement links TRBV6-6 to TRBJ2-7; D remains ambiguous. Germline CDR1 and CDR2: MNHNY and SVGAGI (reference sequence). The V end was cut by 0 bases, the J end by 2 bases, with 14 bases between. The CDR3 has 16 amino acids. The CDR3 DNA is TGTGCCAGCAGTTACTCCGGCGGCGACGTACCCTACGAGCAGTACTTC. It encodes CASSYSGGDVPYEQYF.

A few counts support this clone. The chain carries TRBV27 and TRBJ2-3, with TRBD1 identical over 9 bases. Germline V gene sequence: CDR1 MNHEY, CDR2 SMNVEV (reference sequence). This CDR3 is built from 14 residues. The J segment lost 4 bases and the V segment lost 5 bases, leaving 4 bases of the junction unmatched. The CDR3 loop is CASSQDRGSDTQYF. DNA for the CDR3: TGTGCCAGCAGTCAAGACAGGGGGTCAGATACGCAGTATTTT.

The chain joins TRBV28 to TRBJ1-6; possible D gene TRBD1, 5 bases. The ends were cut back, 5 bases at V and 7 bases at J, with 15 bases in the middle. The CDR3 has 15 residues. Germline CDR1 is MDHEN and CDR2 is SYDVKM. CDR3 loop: CASSLPAGMNSPLHF. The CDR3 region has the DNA TGTGCCAGCAGTCTCCCTGCAGGGATGAATTCACCCCTCCACTTT. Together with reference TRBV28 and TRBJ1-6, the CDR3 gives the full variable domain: DVKVTQSSRYLVKRTGEKVFLECVQDMDHENMFWYRQDPGLGLRLIYFSYDVKMKEKGDIPEGYSVSREKKERFSLILESASTNQTSMYLCASSLPAGMNSPLHFGNGTRLTVT.

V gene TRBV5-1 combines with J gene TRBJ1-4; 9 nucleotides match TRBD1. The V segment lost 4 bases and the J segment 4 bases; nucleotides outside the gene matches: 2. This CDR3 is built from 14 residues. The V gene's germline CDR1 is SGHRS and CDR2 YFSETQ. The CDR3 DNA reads TGCGCCAGCAGCCCGGGACAGGGTAATGAAAAACTGTTTTTT. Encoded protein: CASSPGQGNEKLFF. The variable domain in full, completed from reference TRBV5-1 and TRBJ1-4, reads KAGVTQTPRYLIKTRGQQVTLSCSPISGHRSVSWYQQTPGQGLQFLFEYFSETQRNKGNFPGRFSGRQFSNSRSEMNVSTLELGDSALYLCASSPGQGNEKLFFGSGTQLSVL.

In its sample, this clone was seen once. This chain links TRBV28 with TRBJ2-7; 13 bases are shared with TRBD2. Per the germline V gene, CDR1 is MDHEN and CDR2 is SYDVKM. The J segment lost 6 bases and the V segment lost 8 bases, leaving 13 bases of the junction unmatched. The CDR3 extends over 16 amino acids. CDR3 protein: CASLTSGRANRREQYF. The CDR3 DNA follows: TGTGCCAGCTTAACTAGCGGGAGGGCAAATCGTCGCGAGCAGTACTTC.

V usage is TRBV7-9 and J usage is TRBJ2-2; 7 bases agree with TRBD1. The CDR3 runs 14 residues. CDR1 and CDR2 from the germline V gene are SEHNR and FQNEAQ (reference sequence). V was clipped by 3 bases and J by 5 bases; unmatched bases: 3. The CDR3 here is CASSFRQGTGELFF. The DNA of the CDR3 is TGTGCCAGCAGCTTTCGACAGGGAACCGGGGAGCTGTTTTTT.

The CDR3 reads CASSGYLGYTF. In nucleotides, the CDR3 is TGTGCCAGCAGCGGGTACCTCGGCTACACCTTC. This chain uses TRBV28 with TRBJ1-2; D call uncertain. V lost 6 bases, J lost 8 bases, and 10 bases lay in between. This CDR3 region has 11 residues. Germline CDR1 reads MDHEN; CDR2 reads SYDVKM.

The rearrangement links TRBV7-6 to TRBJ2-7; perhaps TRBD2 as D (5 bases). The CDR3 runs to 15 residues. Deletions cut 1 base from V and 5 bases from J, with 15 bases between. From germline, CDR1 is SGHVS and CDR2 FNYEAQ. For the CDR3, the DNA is TGTGCCAGCAGCTTAGATCTAGCCGCTTGGGACGAGCAGTACTTC. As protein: CASSLDLAAWDEQYF.

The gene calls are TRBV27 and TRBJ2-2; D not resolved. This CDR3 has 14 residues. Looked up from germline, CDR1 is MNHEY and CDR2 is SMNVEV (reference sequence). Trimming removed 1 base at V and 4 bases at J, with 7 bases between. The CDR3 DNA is TGTGCCAGCAGTTTATTGGTTAGCACCGGGGAGCTGTTTTTT. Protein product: CASSLLVSTGELFF.

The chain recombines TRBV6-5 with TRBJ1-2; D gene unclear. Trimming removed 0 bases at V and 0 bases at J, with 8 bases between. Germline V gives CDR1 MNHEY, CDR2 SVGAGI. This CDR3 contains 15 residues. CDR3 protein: CASSYSGVTNYGYTF. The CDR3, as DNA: TGTGCCAGCAGTTACTCGGGAGTCACTAACTATGGCTACACCTTC.

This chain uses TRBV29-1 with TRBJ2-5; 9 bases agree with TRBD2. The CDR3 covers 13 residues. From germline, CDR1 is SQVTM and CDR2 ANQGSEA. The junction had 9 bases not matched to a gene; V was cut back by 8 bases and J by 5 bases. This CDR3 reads CSCGGEGPETQYF. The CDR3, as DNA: TGCAGCTGCGGGGGGGAGGGCCCGGAGACCCAGTACTTC.

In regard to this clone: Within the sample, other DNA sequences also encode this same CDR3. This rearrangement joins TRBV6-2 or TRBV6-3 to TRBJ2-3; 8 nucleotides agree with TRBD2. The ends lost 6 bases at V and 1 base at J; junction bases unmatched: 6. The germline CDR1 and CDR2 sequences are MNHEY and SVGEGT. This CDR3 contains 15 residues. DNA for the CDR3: TGTGCCAGCAGCCCCACTAGCGGTGGCACAGATACGCAGTATTTT. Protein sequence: CASSPTSGGTDTQYF.

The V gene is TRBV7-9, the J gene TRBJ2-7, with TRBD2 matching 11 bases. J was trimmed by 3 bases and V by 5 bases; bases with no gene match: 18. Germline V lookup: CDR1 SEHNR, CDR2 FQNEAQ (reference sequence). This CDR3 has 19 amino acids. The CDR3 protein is CASSPNIGTSGRIGYEQYF. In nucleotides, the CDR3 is TGTGCCAGCAGCCCCAACATTGGGACTAGCGGTAGGATAGGCTACGAGCAGTACTTC.

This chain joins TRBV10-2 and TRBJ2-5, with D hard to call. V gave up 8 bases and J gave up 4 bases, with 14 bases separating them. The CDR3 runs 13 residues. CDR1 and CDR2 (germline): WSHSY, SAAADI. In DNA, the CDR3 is TGCGCCAGCCGAGAGGTAGCTCGAGAGACCCAGTACTTC. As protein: CASREVARETQYF.

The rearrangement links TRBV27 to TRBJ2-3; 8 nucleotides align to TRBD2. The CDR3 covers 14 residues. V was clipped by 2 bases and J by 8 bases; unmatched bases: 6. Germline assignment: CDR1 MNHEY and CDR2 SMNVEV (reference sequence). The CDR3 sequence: CASSLLAGGGTQYF. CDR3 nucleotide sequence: TGTGCCAGCAGTTTACTCGCGGGAGGTGGTACGCAGTATTTT.